Below are 29 T cell receptor beta chains sequenced from a single sample in a study of CD8 T cells in ankylosing spondylitis. TCRdb reprocessed the 5' RACE reads with MiXCR, giving one entry per CDR3 protein. The sample has roughly 100,000 distinct CDR3 sequences, about 24% seen once; the top ten hold more than 9%. Sequences were obtained from synovial fluid, either unsorted or a sorted T cell fraction (not recorded which). These receptors were taken from a male donor with ankylosing spondylitis.

The sample holds a few counts of this clonotype. The chain carries TRBV27 and TRBJ2-1, with D perhaps TRBD1 or TRBD2 (5 bases each). V was clipped by 10 bases and J by 0 bases, with 19 bases between them. This CDR3 is 16 amino acids long. Germline V gives CDR1 MNHEY, CDR2 SMNVEV (reference sequence). CDR3 nucleotide sequence: TGTGCCACCTTGAAGGCCGGGACCTTCTCCTACAATGAGCAGTTCTTC. It translates to CATLKAGTFSYNEQFF.

In this sample, this clonotype turned up a few times. The J gene is TRBJ2-7, the V gene TRBV20-1; 7 positions match TRBD1. There are 14 residues in the CDR3. After removal of 2 bases from V and 3 bases from J, the junction contained 7 bases not matched to a gene. Germline lookup yields CDR1 DFQATT and CDR2 SNEGSKA (reference sequence). Here the CDR3 reads CSARRRDRDYEQYF. The CDR3 DNA follows: TGCAGTGCTAGACGCCGGGACAGAGACTACGAGCAGTACTTC.

In its sample, this clonotype was seen a few times. The chain employs TRBV29-1 and TRBJ2-1; D unresolved. The length of the CDR3 is 15 residues. CDR1 SQVTM and CDR2 ANQGSEA come from the germline V gene. Trimming pared 6 bases from V and 6 bases from J, leaving 21 bases between. CDR3 nucleotide sequence: TGCAGCGTCGCCATGGGATCCCTGGCTTCCAATGAGCAGTTCTTC. Amino acid sequence: CSVAMGSLASNEQFF.

This chain uses TRBV7-9 with TRBJ2-1, with 9 nucleotides matching TRBD2. The CDR3 spans 16 residues. From germline, CDR1 is SEHNR and CDR2 FQNEAQ (reference sequence). Trimming cost V 1 base and J 5 bases; bases outside gene matches: 6. CDR3 in amino acids: CASSLVGVAGDNEQFF. The CDR3 bases are TGTGCCAGCAGCTTAGTGGGGGTAGCGGGAGACAATGAGCAGTTCTTC.

This clonotype was counted between two and nine times. This chain joins TRBV20-1 and TRBJ2-7; 8 positions agree with TRBD2. Germline CDR1 is DFQATT and CDR2 is SNEGSKA (reference sequence). Losses at the gene ends were 6 bases for V and 6 bases for J; bases not matched to a gene: 13. This CDR3 comprises 14 residues. As DNA, the CDR3 is TGCAGTGCCCCGGAGACGGGAGGGCCTGCCGAGCAGTACTTC. Encoded protein: CSAPETGGPAEQYF.

The sample holds a few counts of this clonotype. The chain employs TRBV7-9 and TRBJ2-3, with D uncertain. The CDR3 runs 14 residues. V was cut by 0 bases and J by 0 bases, with 4 bases left in between. Germline CDR1 reads SEHNR; CDR2 reads FQNEAQ (reference sequence). This CDR3 reads CASSLAISTDTQYF. The CDR3 DNA reads TGTGCCAGCAGCTTAGCTATAAGCACAGATACGCAGTATTTT.

V gene TRBV7-8 combines with J gene TRBJ2-1; D call uncertain. CDR3 length: 13 residues. Trimming cost V 1 base and J 10 bases, with 11 bases left between them. Germline lookup yields CDR1 SGHVS and CDR2 FQNEAQ. The CDR3 protein is CASSLGVLSEQFF. CDR3 in DNA: TGTGCCAGCAGCTTAGGTGTCCTCTCGGAGCAGTTCTTC. Variable domain in full (rest from reference TRBV7-8 and TRBJ2-1): GAGVSQSPRYKVAKRGQDVALRCDPISGHVSLFWYQQALGQGPEFLTYFQNEAQLDKSGLPSDRFFAERPEGSVSTLKIQRTQQEDSAVYLCASSLGVLSEQFFGPGTRLTVL.

This clonotype was seen more than once but under ten times. V usage is TRBV6-1 and J usage is TRBJ2-2; the D gene could be TRBD1 or TRBD2 (5 bases each). Germline V gene data show CDR1 as MNHNS and CDR2 as SASEGT. The CDR3 is made up of 15 amino acids. V was clipped by 8 bases and J by 1 base, with 14 bases between them. The CDR3 coding sequence is TGTGCCAGCGGCCTTAGGGACCTGAACACCGGGGAGCTGTTTTTT. Translating it yields CASGLRDLNTGELFF.

The chain couples TRBV3-1 to TRBJ2-7; the D gene is possibly TRBD1 (6 bases). This CDR3 region has 13 residues. Trimming left V 7 bases short and J 3 bases short, with 13 bases between. Per the germline V gene, CDR1 is LGHDT and CDR2 is YNNKEL (reference sequence). CDR3 protein: CASTPGHNYEQYF. The CDR3 DNA sequence: TGTGCCAGCACCCCGGGACACAACTACGAGCAGTACTTC.

The chain uses TRBV12-3 or TRBV12-4 and TRBJ1-5; a possible D gene is TRBD1 (5 bases). V was shortened by 6 bases and J by 3 bases, with 12 bases between the two germline ends. The CDR3 spans 14 residues. The CDR3 region is CASSRDGINQPQHF. In nucleotides, the CDR3 is TGTGCCAGCAGCCGGGACGGGATCAATCAGCCCCAGCATTTT.

This clonotype was recorded at least ten times. The V call is TRBV25-1, the J call TRBJ2-1; weak D call: TRBD2 (6 bases). Germline-derived CDR1 and CDR2 are MGHDK and SYGVNS. CDR3 length equals 16 residues. V lost 3 bases and J lost 3, with 15 bases in between. The CDR3 region is CASSDPYLAVYNEQFF. CDR3 coding DNA: TGTGCCAGCAGTGACCCCTATTTAGCGGTCTACAATGAGCAGTTCTTC.

V usage is TRBV14 and J usage is TRBJ2-7, with 7 bases that match TRBD2. CDR1 and CDR2 from the germline V gene are SGHDN and FVKESK. Trimming cost V 4 bases and J 0 bases; bases outside gene matches: 9. The CDR3 covers 16 residues. CDR3: CASSPRTSVPSYEQYV. The DNA of the CDR3 is TGTGCCAGCAGCCCTAGAACTAGCGTTCCCTCCTACGAGCAGTACGTC.

There are many counts of this clonotype. The J gene is TRBJ2-5, the V gene TRBV5-6, with a weak D call TRBD2 (6 bases). The CDR3 contains 13 residues. Trimming left V 1 base short and J 5 bases short, with 9 bases between. The germline CDR1 and CDR2 sequences are SGHDT and YYEEEE. CDR3 DNA: TGTGCCAGCAGCTTGACGGGAGTGGAGACCCAGTACTTC. Translation: CASSLTGVETQYF.

The chain combines TRBV20-1 with TRBJ1-4, with 8 bases aligning to TRBD1. The CDR3 runs to 17 residues. V was pared by 3 bases and J by 2 bases, with 11 bases of the junction left unmatched. The germline V gene has CDR1 DFQATT and CDR2 SNEGSKA (reference sequence). CDR3 nucleotide sequence: TGCAGTGCTAGGCAGGACAGGGAGTTGAGGACTAATGAAAAACTGTTTTTT. Translating gives CSARQDRELRTNEKLFF.

This clonotype was counted a single time. The V call is TRBV7-2, the J call TRBJ2-5, with D perhaps TRBD1 (6 bases). CDR3 size: 10 residues. The V gene's germline CDR1 is SGHTA and CDR2 FQGNSA. The CDR3 bases are TGTGCACAGGGACAAGAGACCCAGTACTTC. It translates to CAQGQETQYF.

This clonotype was counted between two and nine times. The rearrangement uses TRBV2 and TRBJ2-2; no reliable D call. V was shortened by 8 bases and J by 1 base, with 11 bases between the two germline ends. The germline V gene encodes CDR1 SNHLY and CDR2 FYNNEI. CDR3 length equals 14 residues. DNA for the CDR3: TGTGCCAGCCGGGCCGGGCAGAACACCGGGGAGCTGTTTTTT. Its translation: CASRAGQNTGELFF.

The chain couples TRBV24-1 to TRBJ2-1; 8 positions match TRBD1. The CDR3 extends over 15 amino acids. Trimming removed 6 bases from V and 5 bases from J; junction bases left unmatched: 8. Germline V gives CDR1 KGHDR, CDR2 SFDVKD. In DNA, the CDR3 is TGTGCCACCAGTCCCCCGGGACAGGCTCACAATGAGCAGTTCTTC. Residues: CATSPPGQAHNEQFF.

The sample holds many counts of this clonotype. This chain joins TRBV5-1 and TRBJ2-2, with TRBD2 matching 14 bases. The V and J ends lost 5 bases and 2 bases, in that order; junction bases with no gene match: 14. The CDR3 length is 20 residues. Per the germline V gene, CDR1 is SGHRS and CDR2 is YFSETQ. The CDR3 spells CASRRRTGTSGSLNTGELFF. CDR3 coding DNA: TGCGCCAGCAGAAGGCGAACAGGGACTAGCGGGAGTTTAAACACCGGGGAGCTGTTTTTT.

This clonotype was observed a few times. The rearrangement joins TRBV29-1 to TRBJ1-4, with 9 bases identical to TRBD1. Germline V gene sequence: CDR1 SQVTM, CDR2 ANQGSEA. The CDR3 runs 13 residues. J gave up 8 bases and V 6 bases, and 7 bases lay outside the gene matches. The CDR3 is CSVSGTGNEKLFF. CDR3 DNA: TGCAGCGTCTCCGGGACAGGGAACGAAAAACTGTTTTTT.

The chain links TRBV19 to TRBJ2-4; 11 bases align to TRBD1. The CDR3 covers 12 residues. The germline CDR1 and CDR2 sequences are LNHDA and SQIVND (reference sequence). V was pared by 5 bases and J by 16 bases, with 7 bases of the junction left unmatched. CDR3 region: CASSGTGTGGYF. CDR3 bases: TGTGCCAGTAGTGGAACCGGGACAGGGGGATACTTC.

This clonotype was detected many times. The V gene is TRBV5-5, the J gene TRBJ2-7; D ambiguous. Germline assignment: CDR1 SGHKS and CDR2 YYEKEE (reference sequence). The CDR3 has 11 residues. Trimming took 2 bases from V and 0 from J, leaving 0 bases between them. This CDR3 is CASSFSYEQYF. CDR3 nucleotide sequence: TGTGCCAGCAGCTTCTCCTACGAGCAGTACTTC.

This clonotype was recorded at least ten times. The chain recombines TRBV5-1 with TRBJ1-3; D may be TRBD1 (6 bases). V lost 4 bases to trimming and J lost 0 bases, with 11 bases between them. Germline assignment: CDR1 SGHRS and CDR2 YFSETQ. The CDR3 has 15 residues. The CDR3: CASSADRSSGNTIYF. CDR3 in DNA: TGCGCCAGCAGCGCCGACAGGTCCTCTGGAAACACCATATATTTT.

This clonotype came up a few times. This rearrangement joins TRBV12-3 or TRBV12-4 to TRBJ2-7; 9 bases align to TRBD1. The CDR3 runs 16 residues. Trimming took 2 bases from V and 0 from J; bases not matched to a gene: 5. The CDR3 sequence: CASSLSWGQGSYEQYV. The CDR3 DNA sequence: TGTGCCAGCAGTTTATCATGGGGACAGGGCTCCTACGAGCAGTACGTC.

As concerns this clonotype: This clone may be a read error of a much larger clone one base away. The CDR3, as DNA: TGTGCCACCAGCAGAGGTACAGACTCGAACACTGTAGCTTTCTTT. Translating it yields CATSRGTDSNTVAFF. The chain recombines TRBV15 with TRBJ1-1; unclear D gene. Germline CDR1 and CDR2: LNHNV and YYDKDF (reference sequence). The CDR3 sequence is 15 residues long.

The DNA for the CDR3 is TGTGCCAGCAGCTTGGGAACGAATGAGCAGTTCTTC. Its protein product is CASSLGTNEQFF. The gene calls are TRBV5-5 and TRBJ2-1; no firm D call. Germline V gives CDR1 SGHKS, CDR2 YYEKEE (reference sequence). The CDR3 is 12 residues long. V was pared by 0 bases and J by 7 bases, with 5 bases between.

This clonotype was recorded a few times. The chain recombines TRBV9 with TRBJ2-1, with D hard to call. The CDR3 loop spans 12 amino acids. Deletions cut 0 bases from V and 7 bases from J, with 5 bases between. The V gene's germline CDR1 is SGDLS and CDR2 YYNGEE. CDR3 in DNA: TGTGCCAGCAGCGTAGATAGGAATGAGCAGTTCTTC. Encoded protein: CASSVDRNEQFF. The variable domain in full, completed from reference TRBV9 and TRBJ2-1, reads DSGVTQTPKHLITATGQRVTLRCSPRSGDLSVYWYQQSLDQGLQFLIQYYNGEERAKGNILERFSAQQFPDLHSELNLSSLELGDSALYFCASSVDRNEQFFGPGTRLTVL.

V usage is TRBV5-4 and J usage is TRBJ2-3, with 8 bases fitting TRBD2. Germline CDR1 reads SGHNT; CDR2 reads YYREEE (reference sequence). This CDR3 is built from 16 residues. V gave up 4 bases and J gave up 3 bases; unmatched junction bases: 10. CDR3 amino acids: CASSRDGSGGTDTQYF. In nucleotides, the CDR3 is TGTGCCAGCAGCCGCGATGGGAGCGGGGGAACAGATACGCAGTATTTT.

V gene TRBV2 combines with J gene TRBJ1-1; the D gene is possibly TRBD1 (5 bases). The V and J ends lost 7 bases and 5 bases respectively, with 17 bases between them. Germline V CDR1 and CDR2: SNHLY, FYNNEI. This CDR3 has 14 amino acids. The CDR3 is CASTLGGEPTEAFF. CDR3 sequence (DNA): TGTGCCAGCACCTTAGGAGGGGAACCAACTGAAGCTTTCTTT. Full variable domain (rest looked up from reference TRBV2 and TRBJ1-1): EPEVTQTPSHQVTQMGQEVILRCVPISNHLYFYWYRQILGQKVEFLVSFYNNEISEKSEIFDDQFSVERPDGSNFTLKIRSTKLEDSAMYFCASTLGGEPTEAFFGQGTRLTVV.

V usage is TRBV15 and J usage is TRBJ1-5, with a weak D call TRBD1 (5 bases). CDR3 length equals 16 residues. Germline V gives CDR1 LNHNV, CDR2 YYDKDF (reference sequence). V was cut by 0 bases and J by 0 bases, with 9 bases left in between. CDR3 in amino acids: CATSREGPNSNQPQHF. The CDR3 nucleotides read TGTGCCACCAGCAGAGAGGGGCCGAATAGCAATCAGCCCCAGCATTTT.